The 18 T cell receptor beta chains in this list originate from one sample, sequenced in a study of shared clonotypes between healthy human individuals. The naive CD8 population came from CD45RO-negative cells selected for CCR7, without terminally differentiated effector memory CD45RA+ cells. Profiling relied on immunoSEQ multiplex PCR, and the TCRdb table lists in-frame clones only, not all of them. The data contain about 2,200,000 clones, around 93% of them singletons. Material: naive CD8+ T cells from PBMCs. The receptors were gathered from a man between 18 and 35 years old in good health. Some clones in this sample may be carry-over from other donors' samples.

The chain recombines TRBV27 with TRBJ2-2; TRBD2 agrees at 14 bases. Trimming at V came to 6 bases and at J to 5 bases, leaving 14 bases not matched to a gene. The germline CDR1 and CDR2 sequences are MNHEY and SMNVEV (reference sequence). The CDR3 covers 19 residues. The CDR3 sequence is CASRTPGTSGSFVTGELFF. CDR3 bases: TGTGCCAGCAGGACGCCCGGGACTAGCGGGAGTTTCGTGACCGGGGAGCTGTTTTTT.

The chain recombines TRBV6-5 with TRBJ2-2; 9 nucleotides match TRBD2. Germline trimming cut 8 bases from V and 5 bases from J; bases unmatched to any gene: 9. CDR1 is MNHEY, CDR2 SVGAGI, per germline. The CDR3 sequence is 15 residues long. As DNA, the CDR3 is TGTGCCAGCCGGGTGAGACTAGCGGATACCGGGGAGCTGTTTTTT. It is translated as CASRVRLADTGELFF.

This sequence joins TRBV9 and TRBJ1-2, with no clear D. This CDR3 spans 15 amino acids. The V end was cut by 4 bases, the J end by 0 bases, with 13 bases between. CDR1 and CDR2 from the germline V gene are SGDLS and YYNGEE. The CDR3 loop reads CASSSPHAANYGYTF. The CDR3 DNA reads as TGTGCCAGCAGCAGTCCCCACGCAGCTAACTATGGCTACACCTTC.

The V call is TRBV7-6, the J call TRBJ2-7; TRBD2 agrees at 12 bases. Looked up from germline, CDR1 is SGHVS and CDR2 is FNYEAQ. Trimming took 2 bases from V and 7 from J; bases not matched to a gene: 12. CDR3 length equals 17 residues. The CDR3: CASSLWTSGNTRREQYF. CDR3 DNA sequence: TGTGCCAGCAGCTTATGGACTAGCGGGAACACCCGTCGGGAGCAGTACTTC.

Points on this clone: The sample has other DNA sequences that encode this CDR3 too. The chain uses TRBV19 and TRBJ2-1; D ambiguous. This CDR3 has 11 amino acids. Germline V gene lookup returns CDR1 LNHDA and CDR2 SQIVND (reference sequence). Trimming pared 3 bases from V and 7 bases from J, leaving 4 bases between. CDR3 nucleotide sequence: TGTGCCAGTAGTATTGGGAATGAGCAGTTCTTC. Protein product: CASSIGNEQFF.

J is TRBJ2-7 and V is TRBV19; D gene unclear. CDR3 length: 13 residues. Trimming removed 0 bases from V and 6 bases from J, with 9 bases in between. Germline V gene data show CDR1 as LNHDA and CDR2 as SQIVND (reference sequence). The CDR3, as DNA: TGTGCCAGTAGTATAGATATAGGATCCGAGCAGTACTTC. Encoded protein: CASSIDIGSEQYF.

This clone was detected once. The V gene is TRBV14, the J gene TRBJ1-3; D is unclear. Germline lookup yields CDR1 SGHDN and CDR2 FVKESK. This CDR3 spans 12 amino acids. With 4 bases removed from V and 5 bases from J, the gap between germline ends came to 6 bases. The CDR3 sequence is CASSRTRNTIYF. Written as DNA, the CDR3 is TGTGCCAGCAGCCGCACCCGAAACACCATATATTTT.

This clone was counted only a few times. V and J are TRBV29-1 and TRBJ1-1, with 7 nucleotides matching TRBD1. Germline CDR1 is SQVTM and CDR2 is ANQGSEA. CDR3 length: 12 residues. Trimming took 5 bases from V and 7 from J; bases not matched to a gene: 7. The CDR3 sequence: CSVLRGGSEAFF. In DNA, the CDR3 is TGCAGCGTTCTCAGGGGGGGGAGTGAAGCTTTCTTT.

The chain uses TRBV27 and TRBJ1-1; 9 positions match TRBD1. The V and J ends lost 6 bases and 6 bases, in that order; junction bases with no gene match: 11. Germline V gene sequence: CDR1 MNHEY, CDR2 SMNVEV (reference sequence). The length of the CDR3 is 15 residues. The CDR3: CASSPFQGQGPEAFF. As DNA, the CDR3 is TGTGCCAGCAGCCCCTTCCAGGGACAGGGCCCTGAAGCTTTCTTT.

This clone was detected only a few times. The chain uses TRBV4-1 and TRBJ2-4; 8 bases fit TRBD1. Germline CDR1 reads MGHRA; CDR2 reads YSYEKL. CDR3 length equals 15 residues. V shed 3 bases and J 5 bases; nucleotides not matched to a gene: 6. Here the CDR3 reads CASSQTSTGENIQYF. The CDR3 region has the DNA TGCGCCAGCAGCCAGACCTCGACAGGGGAAAACATTCAGTACTTC.

The chain carries TRBV5-1 and TRBJ2-3; no clear D. Trimming shortened V by 6 bases and J by 6 bases, and 14 bases separated the two germline ends. The CDR3 spans 13 residues. The germline gives CDR1 SGHRS, CDR2 YFSETQ. The CDR3 DNA sequence: TGCGCCAGCACATCTCTGGGGTGGGATACGCAGTATTTT. This codes for CASTSLGWDTQYF.

This rearrangement joins TRBV7-8 to TRBJ1-2; the D gene is possibly TRBD1 (5 bases). This CDR3 is 15 amino acids long. V was trimmed by 0 bases and J by 5 bases, leaving 13 bases between them. CDR1 is SGHVS and CDR2 is FQNEAQ in the germline V gene. CDR3 bases: TGTGCCAGCAGCTTAGCGCGGGGGTCGGGGTATGGCTACACCTTC. As protein: CASSLARGSGYGYTF.

This clone was recorded only once. The chain combines TRBV9 with TRBJ2-2; D may be TRBD1 (5 bases). Germline V gene sequence: CDR1 SGDLS, CDR2 YYNGEE. This CDR3 has 15 residues. V lost 0 bases and J 6 bases, leaving 12 bases between the germline ends. CDR3 nucleotides: TGTGCCAGCAGCGTAGGATGGGCAGGGCCCGGGGAGCTGTTTTTT. Its protein is CASSVGWAGPGELFF.

Here the CDR3 DNA reads TGTGCCACAACGGGCAGGAACACAGATACGCAGTATTTT. Translating gives CATTGRNTDTQYF. The chain uses TRBV15 and TRBJ2-3; D gene uncertain. The CDR3 is made up of 13 amino acids. The V gene's germline CDR1 is LNHNV and CDR2 YYDKDF (reference sequence). Trimming stripped 9 bases from V and 2 bases from J, with 12 bases between.

This clone was picked up one time. Other DNA sequences of this sample code for an identical CDR3. This chain connects TRBV9 to TRBJ2-7, with 8 positions matching TRBD1. CDR3 length equals 13 residues. Germline V gene data show CDR1 as SGDLS and CDR2 as YYNGEE. Trimming took 3 bases from V and 5 from J; bases not matched to a gene: 4. CDR3 in DNA: TGTGCCAGCAGCGGTGACAGGGGTAACGAGCAGTACTTC. It specifies CASSGDRGNEQYF.

The chain carries TRBV27 and TRBJ2-1, with 10 bases aligning to TRBD1. The CDR3 consists of 15 residues. V dropped 7 bases and J dropped 8; count of bases not matched to a gene: 11. CDR1 and CDR2 (germline): MNHEY, SMNVEV (reference sequence). CDR3 sequence (DNA): TGTGCCAGCATCTCGGACAGGGGGGTTCGGGATGAGCAGTTCTTC. Its translation: CASISDRGVRDEQFF.

The chain combines TRBV28 with TRBJ1-3; D gene uncertain. The germline V gene has CDR1 MDHEN and CDR2 SYDVKM. The CDR3 length is 15 residues. The ends were cut back, 6 bases at V and 0 bases at J, with 12 bases in the middle. The CDR3 nucleotides read TGTGCCAGCAGCCACAACGGAGACTCTGGAAACACCATATATTTT. Amino acid sequence: CASSHNGDSGNTIYF. Supplemented by reference TRBV28 and TRBJ1-3, the full variable domain reads DVKVTQSSRYLVKRTGEKVFLECVQDMDHENMFWYRQDPGLGLRLIYFSYDVKMKEKGDIPEGYSVSREKKERFSLILESASTNQTSMYLCASSHNGDSGNTIYFGEGSWLTVV.

This clone was found a few times. The chain uses TRBV9 and TRBJ2-1; 10 nucleotides agree with TRBD2. Trimming at V came to 3 bases and at J to 10 bases, leaving 4 bases not matched to a gene. Per germline, CDR1 SGDLS and CDR2 YYNGEE. This CDR3 comprises 13 residues. The CDR3 region has the DNA TGTGCCAGCAGCGCGGGACTAGCGATCGAGCAGTTCTTC. This sequence encodes CASSAGLAIEQFF. Drawing the rest from reference TRBV9 and TRBJ2-1, the complete variable domain is DSGVTQTPKHLITATGQRVTLRCSPRSGDLSVYWYQQSLDQGLQFLIQYYNGEERAKGNILERFSAQQFPDLHSELNLSSLELGDSALYFCASSAGLAIEQFFGPGTRLTVL.